Below are 25 T cell receptor beta chains sequenced from a single sample in a study of blood T cell repertoires in COVID-19. Clones were read by immunoSEQ multiplex PCR, and TCRdb kept only the in-frame ones, dropping some. Of over 90,000 clones in the sample, around 87% were seen once. Material: peripheral blood. These receptors came from a human donor in a cohort sampled during active COVID-19.

V gene TRBV2 combines with J gene TRBJ1-1; 7 bases agree with TRBD1. Trimming cost V 6 bases and J 1 base; bases outside gene matches: 5. Germline-derived CDR1 and CDR2 are SNHLY and FYNNEI. This CDR3 contains 14 residues. CDR3 sequence: CASRETGQNTEAFF. CDR3 DNA sequence: TGTGCCAGCAGAGAGACAGGGCAGAACACTGAAGCTTTCTTT.

The rearrangement links TRBV3-1 (or the pseudogene TRBV3-2) to TRBJ1-2, with 7 positions matching TRBD1. The CDR3 consists of 16 residues. V was clipped by 0 bases and J by 4 bases; unmatched bases: 8. The germline gives CDR1 LGHDT, CDR2 YNNKEL (reference sequence). The CDR3 DNA reads TGTGCCAGCAGCCAAGATGGACAGGTTGGGGCCTATGGCTACACCTTC. Amino acid sequence: CASSQDGQVGAYGYTF.

The chain has TRBV7-8 and TRBJ2-1, with TRBD2 matching over 8 bases. The V gene's germline CDR1 is SGHVS and CDR2 FQNEAQ. The J segment lost 5 bases and the V segment lost 5 bases, leaving 11 bases of the junction unmatched. This CDR3 region has 16 residues. DNA of the CDR3: TGTGCCAGCAGCGGAGCCCGGGGGGGGACGGACAATGAGCAGTTCTTC. Its protein product is CASSGARGGTDNEQFF.

This clone was seen once. J is TRBJ1-2 and V is TRBV19; 8 bases are a match to TRBD1. With 11 bases clipped from V and 8 bases from J, the junction kept 16 bases outside the gene matches. The CDR3 runs 14 residues. Germline V lookup: CDR1 LNHDA, CDR2 SQIVND (reference sequence). In DNA form, the CDR3 reads TGTGCCTCGACGCGCCTACAGGGGGGCAGCGGCTACACCTTC. The encoded protein is CASTRLQGGSGYTF.

This clone was seen more than once but under ten times. This chain uses TRBV5-1 with TRBJ2-7; 11 positions match TRBD1. Germline V gene lookup returns CDR1 SGHRS and CDR2 YFSETQ. The CDR3 has 14 amino acids. The trim removed 5 bases at V and 7 bases at J, leaving 8 bases unmatched. The CDR3 spells CASSFGQGAEEQYF. Here the CDR3 DNA reads TGCGCCAGCAGTTTCGGACAGGGGGCGGAGGAGCAGTACTTC.

This clone appeared a single time. The rearrangement uses TRBV7-9 and TRBJ2-3, with 7 bases lining up with TRBD1. The CDR3 is made up of 15 amino acids. V shed 5 bases and J 1 base; nucleotides not matched to a gene: 6. From germline, CDR1 is SEHNR and CDR2 FQNEAQ (reference sequence). As DNA, the CDR3 is TGTGCCAGCAGCCAAAGGGACAGCCGCACAGATACGCAGTATTTT. It specifies CASSQRDSRTDTQYF.

This clone appeared a single time. This chain connects TRBV3-1 (or the pseudogene TRBV3-2) to TRBJ2-2; 12 nucleotides match TRBD2. Germline V CDR1 and CDR2: LGHDT, YNNKEL (reference sequence). The CDR3 is made up of 18 amino acids. Germline trimming cut 0 bases from V and 6 bases from J; bases unmatched to any gene: 8. The CDR3 coding sequence is TGTGCCAGCAGCCAAGACCCTACTCTAGCGGGGGGGCCCGGGGAGCTGTTTTTT. Encoded protein: CASSQDPTLAGGPGELFF.

The chain uses TRBV4-2 and TRBJ1-5; 7 nucleotides align to TRBD1. Looked up from germline, CDR1 is LGHNA and CDR2 is YNFKEQ. The V segment lost 1 base and the J segment 11 bases; nucleotides outside the gene matches: 26. The CDR3 sequence is 20 residues long. DNA for the CDR3: TGTGCCAGCAGCCAAGGCACCCGGGACAGCCTCTTCGAAAGCAATATAGCCCAGCATTTT. This codes for CASSQGTRDSLFESNIAQHF.

The genes are TRBV27 and TRBJ1-2; 9 bases line up with TRBD1. Germline loops: CDR1 MNHEY, CDR2 SMNVEV (reference sequence). V was clipped by 6 bases and J by 5 bases; unmatched bases: 10. The CDR3 loop spans 15 amino acids. The chain's CDR3 is CASSTNRGPGYGYTF. CDR3 DNA sequence: TGTGCCAGCAGCACGAACAGGGGGCCGGGGTATGGCTACACCTTC.

This chain connects TRBV5-1 to TRBJ1-1; no firm D call. The ends were cut back, 3 bases at V and 6 bases at J, with 9 bases in the middle. CDR1 SGHRS and CDR2 YFSETQ come from the germline V gene. CDR3 size: 12 residues. The CDR3 sequence: CASSSEGAEAFF. CDR3 DNA sequence: TGCGCCAGCAGCTCGGAGGGCGCTGAAGCTTTCTTT.

The chain couples TRBV29-1 to TRBJ1-2, with 8 bases identical to TRBD1. Germline CDR1 and CDR2: SQVTM and ANQGSEA. This CDR3 is built from 13 residues. The V and J ends lost 7 bases and 8 bases, in that order; junction bases with no gene match: 12. For the CDR3, the DNA is TGCAGCGCCGGATCCGACAGGGGTAGCGGCTACACCTTC. Translation: CSAGSDRGSGYTF. The complete variable domain, with remaining parts taken from reference TRBV29-1 and TRBJ1-2, reads SAVISQKPSRDICQRGTSLTIQCQVDSQVTMMFWYRQQPGQSLTLIATANQGSEATYESGFVIDKFPISRPNLTFSTLTVSNMSPEDSSIYLCSAGSDRGSGYTFGSGTRLTVV.

The genes are TRBV27 and TRBJ1-6; 9 bases fit TRBD1. V was pared by 1 base and J by 6 bases, with 4 bases of the junction left unmatched. CDR1 and CDR2 from the germline V gene are MNHEY and SMNVEV (reference sequence). This CDR3 is 16 amino acids long. CDR3 protein: CASSLYGTGTNSPLHF. CDR3 DNA: TGTGCCAGCAGTTTATATGGGACAGGGACTAATTCACCCCTCCACTTT.

This chain uses TRBV7-2 with TRBJ2-2, with D maybe TRBD2 (5 bases). With 7 bases removed from V and 0 bases from J, the gap between germline ends came to 12 bases. Germline V gene data show CDR1 as SGHTA and CDR2 as FQGNSA. The CDR3 totals 15 residues. CDR3 sequence reads: CASIRELTNTGELFF. CDR3 sequence (DNA): TGTGCCAGCATTAGGGAGCTGACGAACACCGGGGAGCTGTTTTTT.

This rearrangement joins TRBV6-5 to TRBJ1-5; D remains unclear. This CDR3 region has 12 residues. Germline lookup yields CDR1 MNHEY and CDR2 SVGAGI. Deletions cut 9 bases from V and 0 bases from J, with 6 bases between. CDR3 nucleotide sequence: TGTGCCAGTAGACATAGCAATCAGCCCCAGCATTTT. Protein sequence: CASRHSNQPQHF.

The chain is built from TRBV27 and TRBJ2-7, with D perhaps matching TRBD1 (5 bases). Trimming shortened V by 2 bases and J by 1 base, and 9 bases separated the two germline ends. CDR1 is MNHEY and CDR2 is SMNVEV in the germline V gene (reference sequence). There are 14 residues in the CDR3. The chain's CDR3 is CASSLTQGSYEQYF. The CDR3 DNA reads TGTGCCAGCAGTTTAACGCAGGGTTCCTACGAGCAGTACTTC.

The V and J genes are TRBV16 and TRBJ1-2; 7 bases are shared with TRBD1. Germline CDR1 reads KGHSY; CDR2 reads FQNENV. The V and J ends lost 0 bases and 4 bases, in that order; junction bases with no gene match: 5. This CDR3 comprises 15 residues. The CDR3 bases are TGTGCCAGCAGCCAATCGAGGGGGCCGGCCTATGGCTACACCTTC. Translated: CASSQSRGPAYGYTF.

V usage is TRBV7-9 and J usage is TRBJ1-3, with a possible D match to TRBD1 (6 bases). Per the germline V gene, CDR1 is SEHNR and CDR2 is FQNEAQ (reference sequence). Deletions cut 3 bases from V and 4 bases from J, with 10 bases between. CDR3 length equals 14 residues. CDR3 amino acids: CASSLGHGGNTIYF. The CDR3, as DNA: TGTGCCAGCAGCTTGGGACACGGAGGAAACACCATATATTTT.

The chain employs TRBV27 and TRBJ1-4; 8 bases map to TRBD1. Germline loops: CDR1 MNHEY, CDR2 SMNVEV (reference sequence). With V trimmed by 3 bases and J by 7 bases, 4 bases remained unmatched. The CDR3 covers 14 residues. This CDR3 is CASSFQGASEKLFF. CDR3 sequence (DNA): TGTGCCAGCAGTTTTCAGGGGGCAAGTGAAAAACTGTTTTTT.

This chain joins TRBV7-9 and TRBJ1-2, with TRBD1 identical over 9 bases. The CDR3 has 13 residues. Per germline, CDR1 SEHNR and CDR2 FQNEAQ (reference sequence). The V and J ends lost 5 bases and 7 bases, in that order; junction bases with no gene match: 5. DNA for the CDR3: TGTGCCAGCAGCATGGGACAGGGTCGTGGCTACACCTTC. The encoded protein is CASSMGQGRGYTF. Using reference TRBV7-9 and TRBJ1-2 for the parts outside the CDR3, the full variable domain is DTGVSQNPRHKITKRGQNVTFRCDPISEHNRLYWYRQTLGQGPEFLTYFQNEAQLEKSRLLSDRFSAERPKGSFSTLEIQRTEQGDSAMYLCASSMGQGRGYTFGSGTRLTVV.

V usage is TRBV29-1 and J usage is TRBJ2-7; 7 bases fit TRBD1. The CDR3 is 13 amino acids. Trimming at V came to 7 bases and at J to 0 bases, leaving 6 bases not matched to a gene. Germline CDR1 is SQVTM and CDR2 is ANQGSEA. The CDR3 protein is CSAGQDSSYEQYF. CDR3 nucleotide sequence: TGCAGCGCAGGACAGGATAGCTCCTACGAGCAGTACTTC.

This clone was detected only once. J is TRBJ1-5 and V is TRBV6-5, with D possibly TRBD1 on 5 matching bases. CDR3 length equals 13 residues. CDR1 MNHEY and CDR2 SVGAGI come from the germline V gene. The V and J ends lost 7 bases and 6 bases respectively, with 13 bases between them. CDR3 coding DNA: TGTGCCAGCATCCCTTGGGGGGGTCAGCCCCAGCATTTT. Its protein product is CASIPWGGQPQHF.

This clone appeared once. This chain uses TRBV27 with TRBJ2-7, with 7 positions matching TRBD1. The CDR3 extends over 13 amino acids. Germline values: CDR1 MNHEY, CDR2 SMNVEV (reference sequence). V shed 8 bases and J 3 bases; nucleotides not matched to a gene: 7. The CDR3 reads CASGKTGLYEQYF. The CDR3 DNA is TGTGCCAGCGGCAAGACAGGGCTCTACGAGCAGTACTTC.

The chain combines TRBV30 with TRBJ2-2; D possibly corresponds to TRBD1 (5 bases). Germline V gene data show CDR1 as GTSNPN and CDR2 as SVGIG (reference sequence). This CDR3 contains 15 residues. Deletions cut 0 bases from V and 0 bases from J, with 8 bases between. In DNA form, the CDR3 reads TGTGCCTGGAGTGTAGGACACCCGAACACCGGGGAGCTGTTTTTT. Translated, it gives CAWSVGHPNTGELFF.

This clone has only one observation. The sample holds other DNA sequences that translate to the same CDR3. V is TRBV2 and J is TRBJ1-5; TRBD1 matches at 7 bases. This CDR3 has 13 amino acids. The V gene's germline CDR1 is SNHLY and CDR2 FYNNEI. Trimming at V came to 6 bases and at J to 4 bases, leaving 3 bases not matched to a gene. Here the CDR3 DNA reads TGTGCCAGCAGGGGACAGATTAATCAGCCCCAGCATTTT. Its translation is CASRGQINQPQHF.

The chain has TRBV28 and TRBJ1-4; D is ambiguous. Germline values: CDR1 MDHEN, CDR2 SYDVKM. Trimming removed 4 bases at V and 7 bases at J, with 4 bases between. The CDR3 consists of 11 residues. The CDR3 sequence is CASSSGEKLFF. The CDR3 region has the DNA TGTGCCAGCAGTTCGGGTGAAAAACTGTTTTTT.